This TCR beta chain was documented in a study of cytomegalovirus exposure and HLA in healthy donors. Study outcomes and limitations: The authors listed 164 TCR beta chains as cytomegalovirus-associated. Presence/absence analyses rested on an assumption that sequencing depth was roughly uniform across donors. Later on, an analysis tied some 17,000 TCR beta sequences to HLA alleles at 0.05 false discovery rate.

Both 60 Vbeta primers and 13 Jbeta primers went into the PCR. Sequencing used immunoSEQ multiplex PCR; TCRdb keeps in-frame clones, though not all of them. The sample consists of some 170,000 clones, approximately 76% of them appearing once. A word on this clone: Its antigen is not identified.

This cohort consisted of healthy bone marrow donors. The sequenced material came from PBMCs. This clonotype originated in a man aged 60-69 years in good health and CMV-seronegative.

The CDR3 DNA sequence: TGTGCCAGCAGTGAAGGGGGGAGGGGTAATGAAAAACTGTTTTTT. Its translation is CASSEGGRGNEKLFF. The gene calls are TRBV2 and TRBJ1-4, with D possibly matching TRBD1 (5 bases). The CDR3 extends over 15 amino acids. V dropped 1 base and J dropped 4 bases, with 10 bases sitting between them. The germline V gene encodes CDR1 SNHLY and CDR2 FYNNEI. Variable domain in full (rest from reference TRBV2 and TRBJ1-4): EPEVTQTPSHQVTQMGQEVILRCVPISNHLYFYWYRQILGQKVEFLVSFYNNEISEKSEIFDDQFSVERPDGSNFTLKIRSTKLEDSAMYFCASSEGGRGNEKLFFGSGTQLSVL.